The 11 T cell receptor beta chains below were found in one sample sequenced in a study of T cells in Graves' hyperthyroidism and ophthalmopathy. Amplification of TCR beta CDR3 regions used RNA as the template. The primer set for the first-round RT-PCR of the TCR CDR3 was HTBI. MiXCR was run by TCRdb on the multiplex PCR reads, yielding one entry per CDR3 protein. This table has around 540,000 distinct CDR3 sequences, approximately 44% appearing once. Sequencing used peripheral blood or thyroid tissue (not recorded which). The receptor set was obtained from a young woman with Graves' hyperthyroidism.

This clonotype occurred many times. The chain combines TRBV25-1 with TRBJ2-2, with D maybe TRBD1 (5 bases). Germline V lookup: CDR1 MGHDK, CDR2 SYGVNS. Trimming cost V 3 bases and J 5 bases, with 10 bases left between them. The CDR3 extends over 14 amino acids. Written as DNA, the CDR3 is TGTGCCAGCAGTGAGCATAAGGGGACCGGGGAGCTGTTTTTT. Translated, it gives CASSEHKGTGELFF.

This sequence joins TRBV9 and TRBJ1-1; maybe TRBD1 (5 bases). The CDR3 sequence is 14 residues long. Germline lookup yields CDR1 SGDLS and CDR2 YYNGEE. Trimming pared 0 bases from V and 4 bases from J, leaving 10 bases between. CDR3 amino acids: CASSVVAGLTEAFF. The CDR3 region has the DNA TGTGCCAGCAGCGTAGTCGCAGGGCTCACTGAAGCTTTCTTT.

This clonotype was picked up a small number of times. A much larger clone is a single base away; this may be a read error. V and J are TRBV10-3 and TRBJ1-2; unclear D gene. Germline assignment: CDR1 ENHRY and CDR2 SYGVKD. This CDR3 contains 12 residues. CDR3 amino acids: CASSEAYYGYTF. The CDR3 nucleotides read TGTGCCAGCAGTGAAGCGTACTATGGCTACACCTTC.

As to this clonotype: The missing conserved phenylalanine or tryptophan at the end of this CDR3 makes a read error likely. The rearrangement links TRBV14 to TRBJ2-7, with D perhaps assigned TRBD1 or TRBD2 (7 bases each). The CDR3 runs 14 residues. V was trimmed by 1 base and J by 5 bases, leaving 12 bases between them. The V gene's germline CDR1 is SGHDN and CDR2 FVKESK. In nucleotides, the CDR3 is TGTGCCAGCAGCCAAGTACAGGGGAGGGACGAGCAGTACCTC. The encoded protein is CASSQVQGRDEQYL.

With regard to this clonotype: One end of the junction does not line up with germline, which may come from a read error. The CDR3 sequence: CASSFRRAIAVNF. DNA for the CDR3: TGTGCCAGCAGTTTTAGGAGGGCTATTGCCGTGAACTTC. The rearrangement joins TRBV12-3 or TRBV12-4 to TRBJ2-5; D might be TRBD2 (6 bases). The CDR3 extends over 13 amino acids.

This clonotype was detected a few times. The rearrangement joins TRBV12-3 or TRBV12-4 to TRBJ1-5; 8 nucleotides match TRBD1. V gave up 8 bases and J gave up 8 bases; unmatched junction bases: 5. The CDR3 is made up of 12 amino acids. The CDR3 region has the DNA TGTGCCAGCGGGACAGGTCTAGAGCCCCAGCATTTT. Protein: CASGTGLEPQHF.

The chain combines TRBV9 with TRBJ1-1; no clear D. V was clipped by 2 bases and J by 1 base, with 12 bases between them. The CDR3 spans 15 residues. The germline V gene encodes CDR1 SGDLS and CDR2 YYNGEE. The DNA of the CDR3 is TGTGCCAGCAGCGTGGGCAGGAGTTCGAACACTGAAGCTTTCTTT. This codes for CASSVGRSSNTEAFF.

Comment on this clonotype: Compared with germline, one end of the junction differs, possibly owing to a read error. The genes are TRBV14 and TRBJ2-7; D is possibly TRBD2 (6 bases). CDR1 SGHDN and CDR2 FVKESK come from the germline V gene. The CDR3 has 15 amino acids. For the CDR3, the DNA is TGTGCCAGCAGCCCGAGGAGAGGGGACTCCTACGGGCAGTACTTC. This sequence encodes CASSPRRGDSYGQYF.

With regard to this clonotype: This may be a read error, as it is one base from a much larger clone. V and J are TRBV9 and TRBJ1-6, with D possibly matching TRBD1 (5 bases). This CDR3 has 15 residues. The germline CDR1 and CDR2 sequences are SGDLS and YYNGEE. This CDR3 is CACSVTFGGGSPLHF. DNA for the CDR3: TGTGCCTGCAGCGTGACCTTTGGGGGTGGCTCACCCCTCCACTTT.

This clonotype was observed at least ten times. This CDR3 reads CASSSPGQPNSPLHF. The CDR3 DNA follows: TGTGCCAGCAGTTCTCCGGGACAGCCTAATTCACCCCTCCACTTT. The chain uses TRBV7-2 and TRBJ1-6; 7 nucleotides align to TRBD1. Germline CDR1 SGHTA, CDR2 FQGNSA. The trim removed 6 bases at V and 6 bases at J, leaving 8 bases unmatched. This CDR3 is built from 15 residues.

The V and J genes are TRBV15 and TRBJ1-3; D is possibly TRBD1 (6 bases). CDR3 size: 15 residues. Trimming removed 5 bases from V and 2 bases from J, with 13 bases in between. Germline CDR1 reads LNHNV; CDR2 reads YYDKDF (reference sequence). DNA for the CDR3: TGTGCCACCAGCCCGAGGTCAGGGGCTGGAAACACCATATATTTT. Encoded protein: CATSPRSGAGNTIYF.